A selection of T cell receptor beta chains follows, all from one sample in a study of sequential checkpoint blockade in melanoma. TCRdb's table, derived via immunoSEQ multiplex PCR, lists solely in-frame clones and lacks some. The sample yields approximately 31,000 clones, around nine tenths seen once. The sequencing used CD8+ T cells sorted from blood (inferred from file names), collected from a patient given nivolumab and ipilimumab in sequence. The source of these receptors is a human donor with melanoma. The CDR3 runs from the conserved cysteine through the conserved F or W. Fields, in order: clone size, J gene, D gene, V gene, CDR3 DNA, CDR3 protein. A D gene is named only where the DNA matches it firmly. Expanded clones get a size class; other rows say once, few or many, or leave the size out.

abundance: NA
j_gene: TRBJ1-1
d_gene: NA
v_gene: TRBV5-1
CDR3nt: TGCGCCAGCAGCGCCGGGTTAACTGAAGCTTTCTTT
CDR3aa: CASSAGLTEAFF

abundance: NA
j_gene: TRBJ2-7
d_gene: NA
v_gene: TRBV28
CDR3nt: TGTGCCAGCAGTCCCCTAGGGGGTCTCGAGCAGTACTTC
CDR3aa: CASSPLGGLEQYF

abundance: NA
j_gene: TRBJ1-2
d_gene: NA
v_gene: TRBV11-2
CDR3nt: TGTGCCAGCAGCTTAGGAGCCCAGGAGGGCGGCTACACCTTC
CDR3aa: CASSLGAQEGGYTF

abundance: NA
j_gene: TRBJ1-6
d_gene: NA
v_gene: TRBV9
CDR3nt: TGTGCCAGCAGCGTAGAGCAGCGCTCCTATAATTCACCCCTCCACTTT
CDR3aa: CASSVEQRSYNSPLHF

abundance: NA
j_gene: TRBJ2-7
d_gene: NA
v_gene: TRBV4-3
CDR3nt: TGCGCCAGCAGCCAAGTACAGGGCGTAGCGTACGAGCAGTACTTC
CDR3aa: CASSQVQGVAYEQYF

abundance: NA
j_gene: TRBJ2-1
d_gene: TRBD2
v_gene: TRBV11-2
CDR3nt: TGTGCCAGCAGCTTAGCGGGAGGAAACTACAATGAGCAGTTCTTC
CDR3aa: CASSLAGGNYNEQFF

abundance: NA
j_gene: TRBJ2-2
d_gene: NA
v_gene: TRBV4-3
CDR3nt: TGCGCCAGCAGCCAAGTTCGGGGCAGACAGGGAGGTACCGGGGAGCTGTTTTTT
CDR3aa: CASSQVRGRQGGTGELFF

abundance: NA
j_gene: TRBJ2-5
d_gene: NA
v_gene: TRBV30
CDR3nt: TGTGCCTGGACCTTGAAGCTACAAGAGACCCAGTACTTC
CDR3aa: CAWTLKLQETQYF

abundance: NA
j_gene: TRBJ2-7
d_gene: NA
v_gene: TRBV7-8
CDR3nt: TGTGCCAGCAGCTCCCAGTACGGGGAGCAGTACTTC
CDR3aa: CASSSQYGEQYF

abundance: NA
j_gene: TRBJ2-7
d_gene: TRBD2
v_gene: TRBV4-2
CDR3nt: TGTGCCAGCAGCCAAGATGCTAGCGGACCCTACGAGCAGTACTTC
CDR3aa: CASSQDASGPYEQYF

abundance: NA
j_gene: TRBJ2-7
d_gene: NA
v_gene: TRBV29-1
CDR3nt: TGCAGCGTTGAAGCCCGCAGAAGCGAGCAGTACTTC
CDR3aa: CSVEARRSEQYF

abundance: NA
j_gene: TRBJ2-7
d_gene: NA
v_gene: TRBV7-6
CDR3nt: TGTGCCAGCAGCTTTCTGTCCGTTGGAGGGGTGGAGACCGAGCAGTACTTC
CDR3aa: CASSFLSVGGVETEQYF

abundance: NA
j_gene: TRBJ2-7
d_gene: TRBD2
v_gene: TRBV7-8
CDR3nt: TGTGCCAGCAGGTCGGGACTAGCGGGGGGAGGGTCCGAGCAGTACTTC
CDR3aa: CASRSGLAGGGSEQYF

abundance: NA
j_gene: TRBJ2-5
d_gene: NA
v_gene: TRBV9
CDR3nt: TGTGCCAGCAGCGAGGGGATCTCGGGTCAAGAGACCCAGTACTTC
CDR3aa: CASSEGISGQETQYF

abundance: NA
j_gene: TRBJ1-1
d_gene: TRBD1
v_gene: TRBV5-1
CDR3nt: TGCGCCAGCAGCTGGACAGGGGGCACGAGGGTGAACACTGAAGCTTTCTTT
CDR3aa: CASSWTGGTRVNTEAFF

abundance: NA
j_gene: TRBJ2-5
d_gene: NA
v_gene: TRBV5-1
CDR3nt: TGCGCCAGCAGCCCCAGGGGATTCGAAGAGACCCAGTACTTC
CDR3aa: CASSPRGFEETQYF

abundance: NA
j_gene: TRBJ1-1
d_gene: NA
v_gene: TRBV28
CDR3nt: TGTGCCAGCAGTACGGGACTTATGGAGACTGAAGCTTTCTTT
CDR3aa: CASSTGLMETEAFF

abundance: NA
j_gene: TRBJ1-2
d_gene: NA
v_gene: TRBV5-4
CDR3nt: TGTGCCAGCAGCCCAGGGTATGGCTACACCTTC
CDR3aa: CASSPGYGYTF

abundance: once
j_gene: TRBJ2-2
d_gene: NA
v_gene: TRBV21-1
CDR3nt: TGTGCCAGCAGCAATGGGACTAGCGGGGGCTGCGACGGCACCGGGGAGCTGTTTTTT
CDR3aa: CASSNGTSGGCDGTGELFF

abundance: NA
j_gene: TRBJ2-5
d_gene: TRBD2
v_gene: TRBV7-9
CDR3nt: TGTGCCAGCAGCTCCGGACTAGCGGGGGGGAAAGAGACCCAGTACTTC
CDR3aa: CASSSGLAGGKETQYF

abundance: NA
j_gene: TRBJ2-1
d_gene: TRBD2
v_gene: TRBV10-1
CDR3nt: TGCGCCAGCAGTGATGGGACTAACTACAATGAGCAGTTCTTC
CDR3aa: CASSDGTNYNEQFF

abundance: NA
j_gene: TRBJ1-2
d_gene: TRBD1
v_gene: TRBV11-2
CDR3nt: TGTGCCAGCAGCCCTCGACAGGGATCGGACTATGGCTACACCTTC
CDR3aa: CASSPRQGSDYGYTF

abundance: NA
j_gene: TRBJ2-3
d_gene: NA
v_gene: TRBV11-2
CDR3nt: TGTGCCAGCAGCCTGGGGCGTCCAGATACGCAGTATTTT
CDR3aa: CASSLGRPDTQYF

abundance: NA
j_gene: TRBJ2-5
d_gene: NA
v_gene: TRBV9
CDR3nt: TGTGCCAGCAGCGTAGGGGGGGGGCCCCAAGAGACCCAGTACTTC
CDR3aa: CASSVGGGPQETQYF

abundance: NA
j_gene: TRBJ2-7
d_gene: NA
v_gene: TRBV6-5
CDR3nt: TGTGCCAGCAGTTACCGGGGGGCCCATTACGAGCAGTACTTC
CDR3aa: CASSYRGAHYEQYF

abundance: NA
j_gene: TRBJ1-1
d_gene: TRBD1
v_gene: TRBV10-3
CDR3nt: TGTGCCATCAGTGATACAGGGGAGGCTGAAGCTTTCTTT
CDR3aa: CAISDTGEAEAFF

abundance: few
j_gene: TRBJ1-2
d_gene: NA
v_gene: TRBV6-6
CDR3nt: TGTGCCAGCAGTTACCAGGGGGGCTACACCTTC
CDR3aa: CASSYQGGYTF

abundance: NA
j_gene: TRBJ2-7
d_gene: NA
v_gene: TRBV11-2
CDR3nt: TGTGCCAGCAGCTTGATAACAGGTTCCTACGAGCAGTACTTC
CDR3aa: CASSLITGSYEQYF

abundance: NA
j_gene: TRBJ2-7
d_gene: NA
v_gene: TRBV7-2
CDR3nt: TGTGCCAGCAGTTCTGCCGGGGTCGTTAGCTCCTACGAGCAGTACTTC
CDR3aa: CASSSAGVVSSYEQYF

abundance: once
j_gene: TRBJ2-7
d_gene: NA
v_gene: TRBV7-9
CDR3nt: TGTGCCAGCAGGGAGGAGGGGCCCTACGAGCAGTACTTC
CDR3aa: CASREEGPYEQYF

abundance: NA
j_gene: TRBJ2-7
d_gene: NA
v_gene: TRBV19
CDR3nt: TGTGCCAGTAGTCGCGCAGGCGAGCAGTACTTC
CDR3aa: CASSRAGEQYF

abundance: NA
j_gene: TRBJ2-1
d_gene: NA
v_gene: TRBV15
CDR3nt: TGTGCCACCCGGAGACAGACATACAATGAGCAGTTCTTC
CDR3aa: CATRRQTYNEQFF

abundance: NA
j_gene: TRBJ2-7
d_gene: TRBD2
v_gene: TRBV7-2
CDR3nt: TGTGCCAGCAGGGAAGCCGGGGGGGCCTACGAGCAGTACTTC
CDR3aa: CASREAGGAYEQYF

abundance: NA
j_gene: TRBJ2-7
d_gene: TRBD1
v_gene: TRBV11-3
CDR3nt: TGTGCCAGCAGCTTCCATAACAGGGGGCCCTACGAGCAGTACTTC
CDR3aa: CASSFHNRGPYEQYF

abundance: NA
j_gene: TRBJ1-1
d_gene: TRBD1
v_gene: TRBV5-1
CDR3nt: TGCGCCAGCAGCTTGGTTTTTGACAGGGGGCCCGTCGGGACTGAAGCTTTCTTT
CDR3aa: CASSLVFDRGPVGTEAFF

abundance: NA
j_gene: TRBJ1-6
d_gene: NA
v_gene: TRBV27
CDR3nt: TGTGCCAGCAGTTCGACCGGGGGTAATTCACCCCTCCACTTT
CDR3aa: CASSSTGGNSPLHF

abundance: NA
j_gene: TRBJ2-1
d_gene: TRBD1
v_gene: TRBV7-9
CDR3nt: TGTGCCAGCAGCCCTCCGGACAGGGTTTACAATGAGCAGTTCTTC
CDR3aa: CASSPPDRVYNEQFF